This is a list of T cell receptor beta chains from one sample in a study of cytomegalovirus exposure and HLA in healthy donors. Clones were sequenced by immunoSEQ multiplex PCR, and TCRdb holds only the in-frame ones, with some missing. This table holds 80,000 to 100,000 clones, roughly 73% found once. What was sequenced was PBMCs. The receptors were gathered from a man aged 35-49 years in good health and CMV-seronegative. The CDR3 runs from the conserved cysteine through the conserved F or W. The D gene is left open where the match is weak. The size of a clone is reported for some rows only, either as once, few or many, or as a class for expanded clones.

D | J | size | V | DNA | CDR3
NA | TRBJ1-5 | NA | TRBV5-6 | TGTGCCAGCAGCTTGGCGGGCAATCAGCCCCAGCATTTT | CASSLAGNQPQHF
TRBD1 | TRBJ2-2 | NA | TRBV5-6 | TGTGCCAGCAGCTGGGGACAGGGGCATCACACCGGGGAGCTGTTTTTT | CASSWGQGHHTGELFF
NA | TRBJ2-5 | NA | TRBV9 | TGTGCCAGCAGCCCTGCGGGACGTCAACAAGAGACCCAGTACTTC | CASSPAGRQQETQYF
TRBD2 | TRBJ2-5 | NA | TRBV11-1 | TGTGCCAGCAGCTTAAACTGGCGGGGGGGCGTGGAGACCCAGTACTTC | CASSLNWRGGVETQYF
NA | TRBJ1-5 | NA | TRBV30 | TGTGCCTGGAGCGGGAGCGGCCAGCCCCAGCATTTT | CAWSGSGQPQHF
TRBD1 | TRBJ2-4 | NA | TRBV7-9 | TGTGCCAGCAGCTTAGGACAGGGCTTAGCCAAAAACATTCAGTACTTC | CASSLGQGLAKNIQYF
TRBD1 | TRBJ1-4 | NA | TRBV11-3 | TGTGCCAGCAGCTTGGATCAGGACAGGGGGTCTAATGAAAAACTGTTTTTT | CASSLDQDRGSNEKLFF
NA | TRBJ2-5 | NA | TRBV6-5 | TGTGCCAGCAGGACTACACAAGAGACCCAGTACTTC | CASRTTQETQYF
NA | TRBJ1-6 | NA | TRBV4-2 | TGTGCCAGCAGCCTGTCAGGGGCGTACTCACCCCTCCACTTT | CASSLSGAYSPLHF
NA | TRBJ1-1 | NA | TRBV18 | TGTGCCAGCTCACCACCGTACAGCTTGAACACTGAAGCTTTCTTT | CASSPPYSLNTEAFF
TRBD1 | TRBJ2-7 | NA | TRBV7-2 | TGTGCCAGCAGCTATAGACAGGGCGTGGGGGAGCAGTACTTC | CASSYRQGVGEQYF
NA | TRBJ1-1 | NA | TRBV5-1 | TGCGCCAGCAGCTTGAGCGTCCGGTTGAACACTGAAGCTTTCTTT | CASSLSVRLNTEAFF
TRBD2 | TRBJ2-3 | NA | TRBV2 | TGTGCCAGCAAGCCTAGCGGGGCCACAGATACGCAGTATTTT | CASKPSGATDTQYF
NA | TRBJ2-5 | NA | TRBV21-1 | TGTGCCAGCATTCTGGGCCTAGCGGGGGGGTGTTGGACCCAGTACTTC | CASILGLAGGCWTQYF
NA | TRBJ2-7 | NA | TRBV4-1 | TGCGCCAGCAGCCAAGACCCCCGTCGACAGGCCTACGAGCAGTACTTC | CASSQDPRRQAYEQYF
NA | TRBJ1-5 | NA | TRBV12-5 | TGTGCTAGTGGCTTGGTGGGCCGGATTCAGCCCCAGCATTTT | CASGLVGRIQPQHF
NA | TRBJ1-5 | NA | TRBV7-2 | TGTGCCAGCAGCTTAGTATGGGGGGTTGGACAGCCCCAGCATTTT | CASSLVWGVGQPQHF
NA | TRBJ1-5 | NA | TRBV30 | TGTGCCTCGGACCGGGGGATAAATCAGCCCCAGCATTTT | CASDRGINQPQHF
NA | TRBJ2-5 | once | TRBV7-2 | TGTGCCAGCAGCTTATTCCGGGGAAAAGAGACCCAGTACTTC | CASSLFRGKETQYF
TRBD2 | TRBJ2-1 | few | TRBV7-8 | TGTGCCAGCAGCTCTTTAGCGGGGGGGCCCCTCTACAATGAGCAGTTCTTC | CASSSLAGGPLYNEQFF
NA | TRBJ2-3 | NA | TRBV10-3 | TGTGCCATCAGTGAAGGGCAGGGAAACACAGATACGCAGTATTTT | CAISEGQGNTDTQYF
NA | TRBJ1-1 | few | TRBV6-5 | TGTGCCAGCAGTTACAAGGGGTACACTGAAGCTTTCTTT | CASSYKGYTEAFF